This passage covers 16 T cell receptor beta chains from one sample sequenced in a study of T cell responses to AZD1222 COVID-19 vaccine. The table came from immunoSEQ multiplex PCR; TCRdb's copy has only in-frame clones and leaves some out. Here the sample spans about 110,000 clones, around 93% being singletons. The sample was peripheral blood, taken on day 0 of AZD1222 vaccination. The source is an adult in good health.

The chain couples TRBV5-8 to TRBJ1-5; the D gene is possibly TRBD1 (5 bases). Trimming removed 7 bases from V and 2 bases from J, with 16 bases in between. The CDR3 loop spans 15 amino acids. Germline V gives CDR1 SGHTS, CDR2 YDEGEE. CDR3 protein: CASAVPQGGNQPQHF. The DNA for the CDR3 is TGTGCCAGCGCTGTTCCGCAGGGTGGCAATCAGCCCCAGCATTTT.

The chain is built from TRBV19 and TRBJ1-5; D may be TRBD1 (6 bases). The length of the CDR3 is 14 residues. With 8 bases removed from V and 7 bases from J, the gap between germline ends came to 18 bases. Per the germline V gene, CDR1 is LNHDA and CDR2 is SQIVND (reference sequence). CDR3 residues: CASQWDTQRQPQHF. As DNA, the CDR3 is TGTGCCAGTCAATGGGACACCCAAAGGCAGCCCCAGCATTTT.

V usage is TRBV27 and J usage is TRBJ1-5; 7 bases match TRBD1. Germline-derived CDR1 and CDR2 are MNHEY and SMNVEV (reference sequence). The CDR3 totals 16 residues. V dropped 0 bases and J dropped 2; count of bases not matched to a gene: 4. The CDR3: CASSLSGQGGNQPQHF. The DNA for the CDR3 is TGTGCCAGCAGTTTATCGGGGCAGGGGGGCAATCAGCCCCAGCATTTT.

The V gene is TRBV11-2, the J gene TRBJ2-1; D is unclear. The CDR3 extends over 16 amino acids. Trimming cost V 2 bases and J 0 bases, with 11 bases left between them. From germline, CDR1 is SGHAT and CDR2 FQNNGV. The CDR3 region is CASSLPGPISYNEQFF. CDR3 nucleotide sequence: TGTGCCAGCAGCTTACCGGGCCCGATCTCCTACAATGAGCAGTTCTTC. The variable domain in full, completed from reference TRBV11-2 and TRBJ2-1, reads EAGVAQSPRYKIIEKRQSVAFWCNPISGHATLYWYQQILGQGPKLLIQFQNNGVVDDSQLPKDRFSAERLKGVDSTLKIQPAKLEDSAVYLCASSLPGPISYNEQFFGPGTRLTVL.

The chain employs TRBV6-1 and TRBJ1-1; D unresolved. The CDR3 length is 14 residues. The V gene lost 2 bases and the J gene lost 0 bases, with 7 bases spanning the gap. Germline loops: CDR1 MNHNS, CDR2 SASEGT. The CDR3 is CASSEIDVNTEAFF. Written as DNA, the CDR3 is TGTGCCAGCAGTGAAATCGACGTGAACACTGAAGCTTTCTTT.

The V call is TRBV5-4, the J call TRBJ2-2; no firm D call. The V end lost 0 bases, the J end lost 8 bases, and 14 bases lay between the germline ends. Germline values: CDR1 SGHNT, CDR2 YYREEE (reference sequence). The CDR3 spans 15 residues. CDR3 nucleotide sequence: TGTGCCAGCAGCTTGGCGGACCGATACCGAGGGGAGCTGTTTTTT. Translation: CASSLADRYRGELFF. Complete variable domain (other parts from reference TRBV5-4 and TRBJ2-2): ETGVTQSPTHLIKTRGQQVTLRCSSQSGHNTVSWYQQALGQGPQFIFQYYREEENGRGNFPPRFSGLQFPNYSSELNVNALELDDSALYLCASSLADRYRGELFFGEGSRLTVL.

The genes are TRBV24-1 and TRBJ2-2; perhaps TRBD2 as D (7 bases). Trimming left V 0 bases short and J 0 bases short, with 10 bases between. Germline V lookup: CDR1 KGHDR, CDR2 SFDVKD. This CDR3 has 17 residues. The CDR3 region is CATSDLRGAPNTGELFF. The CDR3 coding sequence is TGTGCCACCAGTGATTTGCGGGGGGCCCCGAACACCGGGGAGCTGTTTTTT.

J is TRBJ1-6 and V is TRBV19; 8 bases agree with TRBD1. With 5 bases clipped from V and 10 bases from J, the junction kept 10 bases outside the gene matches. The CDR3 totals 15 residues. Looked up from germline, CDR1 is LNHDA and CDR2 is SQIVND (reference sequence). CDR3 sequence reads: CASSPPGQGGSPLHF. The DNA for the CDR3 is TGTGCCAGTAGTCCCCCCGGACAGGGAGGCTCACCCCTCCACTTT.

The V call is TRBV7-9, the J call TRBJ2-1; the match to TRBD2 covers 10 bases. The CDR3 runs 15 residues. Per germline, CDR1 SEHNR and CDR2 FQNEAQ (reference sequence). V lost 5 bases to trimming and J lost 4 bases; unmatched junction nucleotides: 5. The DNA of the CDR3 is TGTGCCAGCAGCCCCCGTAGCGGGGGGTACAATGAGCAGTTCTTC. Encoded protein: CASSPRSGGYNEQFF.

The gene calls are TRBV9 and TRBJ2-7, with 10 nucleotides matching TRBD2. With 4 bases clipped from V and 3 bases from J, the junction kept 7 bases outside the gene matches. This CDR3 has 15 residues. Looked up from germline, CDR1 is SGDLS and CDR2 is YYNGEE. The CDR3 DNA reads TGTGCCAGCAGCTCTCGGACTAGCGGATACTACGAGCAGTACTTC. Translated, it gives CASSSRTSGYYEQYF. Based on the CDR3 plus reference TRBV9 and TRBJ2-7, the full variable domain is DSGVTQTPKHLITATGQRVTLRCSPRSGDLSVYWYQQSLDQGLQFLIQYYNGEERAKGNILERFSAQQFPDLHSELNLSSLELGDSALYFCASSSRTSGYYEQYFGPGTRLTVT.

The J gene is TRBJ1-2, the V gene TRBV28, with 7 bases matching TRBD1. This CDR3 comprises 17 residues. Trimming at V came to 6 bases and at J to 8 bases, leaving 21 bases not matched to a gene. The germline V gene has CDR1 MDHEN and CDR2 SYDVKM. Here the CDR3 reads CASSRTTGQPHGAGYTF. DNA for the CDR3: TGTGCCAGCAGCCGGACGACAGGGCAACCGCATGGAGCGGGCTACACCTTC.

The chain recombines TRBV5-1 with TRBJ1-1; 7 bases are shared with TRBD1. The CDR3 is 13 amino acids. Trimming took 5 bases from V and 6 from J; bases not matched to a gene: 7. Germline CDR1 reads SGHRS; CDR2 reads YFSETQ. DNA for the CDR3: TGCGCCAGCAGAAAGCCGGGACAGCCTGAAGCTTTCTTT. This encodes CASRKPGQPEAFF.

The J gene is TRBJ1-2, the V gene TRBV7-8, with 7 bases lining up with TRBD1. The CDR3 extends over 14 amino acids. From germline, CDR1 is SGHVS and CDR2 FQNEAQ. Unmatched junction bases numbered 5, after V lost 3 bases and J lost 4 bases. CDR3 residues: CASSFGQGGYGYTF. In DNA form, the CDR3 reads TGTGCCAGCAGCTTCGGCCAGGGGGGCTATGGCTACACCTTC.

The chain's CDR3 is CAISNGQGAGEAFF. The CDR3 bases are TGTGCCATCTCCAACGGACAGGGGGCAGGTGAAGCTTTCTTT. The rearrangement joins TRBV10-3 to TRBJ1-1; 11 bases are a match to TRBD1. The CDR3 is 14 residues long. With 8 bases clipped from V and 7 bases from J, the junction kept 9 bases outside the gene matches. Germline CDR1 reads ENHRY; CDR2 reads SYGVKD.

The V gene is TRBV10-3, the J gene TRBJ1-2; the D is unclear. Germline V lookup: CDR1 ENHRY, CDR2 SYGVKD. V was shortened by 3 bases and J by 5 bases, with 4 bases between the two germline ends. This CDR3 has 11 residues. The CDR3 sequence is CAISDKYGYTF. DNA of the CDR3: TGTGCCATCAGTGACAAGTATGGCTACACCTTC.

This chain joins TRBV5-6 and TRBJ1-2; D unresolved. The length of the CDR3 is 16 residues. The V and J ends lost 0 bases and 4 bases respectively, with 16 bases between them. Germline-derived CDR1 and CDR2 are SGHDT and YYEEEE. The CDR3 DNA sequence: TGTGCCAGCAGCTTGGGTTCAGTCACTTTTGGCTATGGCTACACCTTC. Protein product: CASSLGSVTFGYGYTF.